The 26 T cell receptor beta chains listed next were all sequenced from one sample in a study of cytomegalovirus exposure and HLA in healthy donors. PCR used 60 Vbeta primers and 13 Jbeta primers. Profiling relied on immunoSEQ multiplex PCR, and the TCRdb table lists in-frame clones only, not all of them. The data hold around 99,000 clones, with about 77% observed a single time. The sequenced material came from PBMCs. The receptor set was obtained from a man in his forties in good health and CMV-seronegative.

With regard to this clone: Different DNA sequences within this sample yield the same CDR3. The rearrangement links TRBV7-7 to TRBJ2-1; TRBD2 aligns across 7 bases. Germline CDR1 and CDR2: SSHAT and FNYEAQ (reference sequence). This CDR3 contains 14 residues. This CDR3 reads CAVGPLADYNEQFF. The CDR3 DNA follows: TGTGCGGTCGGTCCGCTAGCGGACTACAATGAGCAGTTCTTC.

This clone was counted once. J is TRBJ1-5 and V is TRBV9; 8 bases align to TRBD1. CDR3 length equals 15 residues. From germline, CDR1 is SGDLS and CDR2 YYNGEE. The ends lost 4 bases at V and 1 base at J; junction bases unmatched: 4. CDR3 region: CASSTGTGSNQPQHF. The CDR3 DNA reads TGTGCCAGCAGCACAGGGACAGGAAGCAATCAGCCCCAGCATTTT.

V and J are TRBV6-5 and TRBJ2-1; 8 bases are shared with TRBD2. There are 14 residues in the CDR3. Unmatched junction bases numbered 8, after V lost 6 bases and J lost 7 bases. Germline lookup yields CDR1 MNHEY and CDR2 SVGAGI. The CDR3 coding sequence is TGTGCCAGCAGAGTATACGGGGGGGCGAATGAGCAGTTCTTC. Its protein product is CASRVYGGANEQFF.

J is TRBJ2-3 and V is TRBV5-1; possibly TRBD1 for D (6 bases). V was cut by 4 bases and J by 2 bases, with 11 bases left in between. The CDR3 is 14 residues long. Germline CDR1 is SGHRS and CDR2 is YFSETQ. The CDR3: CASSHGQNTDTQYF. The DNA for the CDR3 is TGCGCCAGCAGCCACGGACAGAACACAGATACGCAGTATTTT.

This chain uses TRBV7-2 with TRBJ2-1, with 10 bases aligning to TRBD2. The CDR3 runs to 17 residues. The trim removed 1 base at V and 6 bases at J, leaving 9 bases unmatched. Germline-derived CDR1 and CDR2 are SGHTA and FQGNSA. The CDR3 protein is CASSLVVLAGAGNEQFF. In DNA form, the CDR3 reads TGTGCCAGCAGCTTAGTTGTGCTAGCGGGAGCCGGCAATGAGCAGTTCTTC. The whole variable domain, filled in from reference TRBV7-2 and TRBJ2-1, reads GAGVSQSPSNKVTEKGKDVELRCDPISGHTALYWYRQSLGQGLEFLIYFQGNSAPDKSGLPSDRFSAERTGGSVSTLTIQRTQQEDSAVYLCASSLVVLAGAGNEQFFGPGTRLTVL.

The CDR3 coding sequence is TGTGCCAGCAGCCGTACAGAGATTAATCAGCCCCAGCATTTT. It translates to CASSRTEINQPQHF. The J gene is TRBJ1-5, the V gene TRBV7-8, with D unresolved. This CDR3 region has 14 residues. V lost 5 bases and J lost 4, with 12 bases in between. The germline V gene has CDR1 SGHVS and CDR2 FQNEAQ.

The DNA for the CDR3 is TGTGCCAGCAGTTTAGCGAGTGGTAGAATCCCTGAAGCTTTCTTT. This sequence encodes CASSLASGRIPEAFF. The V and J genes are TRBV28 and TRBJ1-1; D gene uncertain. There are 15 residues in the CDR3. V shed 2 bases and J shed 6 bases, with 16 bases lying between them. Germline V gene data show CDR1 as MDHEN and CDR2 as SYDVKM.

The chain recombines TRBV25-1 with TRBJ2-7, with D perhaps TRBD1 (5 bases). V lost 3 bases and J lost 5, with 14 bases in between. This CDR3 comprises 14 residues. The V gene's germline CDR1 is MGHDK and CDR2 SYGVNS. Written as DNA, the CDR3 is TGTGCCAGCAGTGACTCCTTGTCAGGGCACGAGCAGTACTTC. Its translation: CASSDSLSGHEQYF.

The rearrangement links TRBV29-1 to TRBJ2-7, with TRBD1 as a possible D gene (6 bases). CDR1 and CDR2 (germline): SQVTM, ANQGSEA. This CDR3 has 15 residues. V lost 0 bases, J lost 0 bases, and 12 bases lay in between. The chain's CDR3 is CSVEDHGTHSYEQYF. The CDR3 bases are TGCAGCGTTGAAGATCACGGGACACACTCCTACGAGCAGTACTTC.

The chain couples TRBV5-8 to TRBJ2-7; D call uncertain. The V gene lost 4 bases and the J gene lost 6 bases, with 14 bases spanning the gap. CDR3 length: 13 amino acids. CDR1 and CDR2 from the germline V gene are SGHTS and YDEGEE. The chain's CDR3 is CASSSRTRGEQYF. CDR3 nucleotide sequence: TGTGCCAGCAGCAGCCGCACTCGAGGCGAGCAGTACTTC.

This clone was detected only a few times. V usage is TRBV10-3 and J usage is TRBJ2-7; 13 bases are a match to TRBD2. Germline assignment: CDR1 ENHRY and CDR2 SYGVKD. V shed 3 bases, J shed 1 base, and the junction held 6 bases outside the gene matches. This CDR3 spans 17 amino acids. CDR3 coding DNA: TGTGCCATCAGTGACTCTGGACTAGCGGGGGCTTCCTACGAGCAGTACTTC. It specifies CAISDSGLAGASYEQYF.

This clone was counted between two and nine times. CDR3 residues: CASSLASQGRVREAFF. DNA of the CDR3: TGTGCCAGCAGCTTGGCCAGTCAGGGTCGGGTGCGTGAAGCTTTCTTT. The J gene is TRBJ1-1, the V gene TRBV5-4, with a tentative D call TRBD1 (5 bases). The CDR3 contains 16 residues. Looked up from germline, CDR1 is SGHNT and CDR2 is YYREEE (reference sequence). Trimming shortened V by 0 bases and J by 7 bases, and 19 bases separated the two germline ends.

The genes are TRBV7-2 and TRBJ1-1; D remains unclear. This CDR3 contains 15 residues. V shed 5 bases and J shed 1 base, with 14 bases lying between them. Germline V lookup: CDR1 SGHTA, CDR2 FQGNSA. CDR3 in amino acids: CASSNQIGPNTEAFF. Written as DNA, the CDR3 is TGTGCCAGCAGCAACCAGATTGGTCCGAACACTGAAGCTTTCTTT.

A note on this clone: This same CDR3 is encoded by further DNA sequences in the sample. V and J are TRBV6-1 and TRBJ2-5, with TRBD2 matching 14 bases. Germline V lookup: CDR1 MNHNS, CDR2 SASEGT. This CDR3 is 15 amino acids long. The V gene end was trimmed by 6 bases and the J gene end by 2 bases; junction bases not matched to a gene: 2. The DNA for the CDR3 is TGTGCCAGCAGCGGACTAGCGGGGGGTCAAGAGACCCAGTACTTC. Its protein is CASSGLAGGQETQYF.

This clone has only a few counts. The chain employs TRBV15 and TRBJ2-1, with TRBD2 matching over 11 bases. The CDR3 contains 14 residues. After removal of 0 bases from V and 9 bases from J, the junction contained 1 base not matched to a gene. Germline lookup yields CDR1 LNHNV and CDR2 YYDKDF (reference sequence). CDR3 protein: CATSRELAGAEQFF. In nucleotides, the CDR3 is TGTGCCACCAGCAGAGAACTAGCGGGAGCTGAGCAGTTCTTC.

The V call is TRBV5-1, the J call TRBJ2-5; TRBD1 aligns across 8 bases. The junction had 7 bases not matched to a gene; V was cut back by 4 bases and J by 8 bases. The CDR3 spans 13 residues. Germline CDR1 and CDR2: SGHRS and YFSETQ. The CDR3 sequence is CASSRGQAGTQYF. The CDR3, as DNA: TGCGCCAGCAGCCGGGGACAGGCCGGCACCCAGTACTTC. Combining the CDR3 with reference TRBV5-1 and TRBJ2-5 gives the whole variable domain KAGVTQTPRYLIKTRGQQVTLSCSPISGHRSVSWYQQTPGQGLQFLFEYFSETQRNKGNFPGRFSGRQFSNSRSEMNVSTLELGDSALYLCASSRGQAGTQYFGPGTRLLVL.

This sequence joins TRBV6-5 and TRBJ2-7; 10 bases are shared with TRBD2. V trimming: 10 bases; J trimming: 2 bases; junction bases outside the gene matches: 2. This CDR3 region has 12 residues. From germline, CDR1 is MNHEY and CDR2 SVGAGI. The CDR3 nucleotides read TGTGCCACCACTAGCGGGACCTACGAGCAGTACTTC. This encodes CATTSGTYEQYF.

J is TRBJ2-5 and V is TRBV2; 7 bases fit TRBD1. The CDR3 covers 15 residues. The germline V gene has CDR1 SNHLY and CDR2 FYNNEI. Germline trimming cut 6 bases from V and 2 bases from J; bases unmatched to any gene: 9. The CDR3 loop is CASRETGTPQETQYF. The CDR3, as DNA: TGTGCCAGCAGGGAGACAGGGACCCCTCAAGAGACCCAGTACTTC. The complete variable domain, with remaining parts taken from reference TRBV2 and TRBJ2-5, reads EPEVTQTPSHQVTQMGQEVILRCVPISNHLYFYWYRQILGQKVEFLVSFYNNEISEKSEIFDDQFSVERPDGSNFTLKIRSTKLEDSAMYFCASRETGTPQETQYFGPGTRLLVL.

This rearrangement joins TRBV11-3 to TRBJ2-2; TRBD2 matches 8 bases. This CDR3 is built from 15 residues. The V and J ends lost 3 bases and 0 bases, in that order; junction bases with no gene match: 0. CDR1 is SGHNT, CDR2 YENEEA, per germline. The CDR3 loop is CASSLGLANTGELFF. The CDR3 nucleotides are TGTGCCAGCAGCTTGGGACTAGCGAACACCGGGGAGCTGTTTTTT.

CDR3 amino acids: CAWSVKLDRGRVRNQPQHF. CDR3 sequence (DNA): TGTGCCTGGAGTGTAAAGTTAGACAGGGGGCGAGTTCGCAATCAGCCCCAGCATTTT. This chain connects TRBV30 to TRBJ1-5; TRBD1 agrees at 10 bases. The CDR3 runs 19 residues. Looked up from germline, CDR1 is GTSNPN and CDR2 is SVGIG (reference sequence). V dropped 0 bases and J dropped 2; count of bases not matched to a gene: 13.

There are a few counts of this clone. CDR3 nucleotide sequence: TGCAGCATGACCTCCGGGACAGTTAACTATGGCTACACCTTC. As protein: CSMTSGTVNYGYTF. The chain employs TRBV29-1 and TRBJ1-2; 7 nucleotides agree with TRBD1. The V and J ends lost 8 bases and 1 base, in that order; junction bases with no gene match: 10. CDR1 SQVTM and CDR2 ANQGSEA come from the germline V gene. The CDR3 covers 14 residues.

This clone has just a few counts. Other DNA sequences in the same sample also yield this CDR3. The CDR3, as DNA: TGCGCCAGCAGCCCGACAGGGGATGGCTACACCTTC. This gives the protein CASSPTGDGYTF. This sequence joins TRBV5-1 and TRBJ1-2; TRBD1 aligns across 8 bases. V lost 4 bases, J lost 6 bases, and 2 bases stayed unmatched. The CDR3 runs to 12 residues. Germline CDR1 and CDR2: SGHRS and YFSETQ.

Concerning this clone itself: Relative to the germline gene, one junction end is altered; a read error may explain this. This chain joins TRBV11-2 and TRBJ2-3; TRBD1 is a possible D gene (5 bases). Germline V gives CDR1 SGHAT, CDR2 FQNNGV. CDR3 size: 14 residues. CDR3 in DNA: TGTGCCAGCAGCTTGCAGGTCCCGACAGATGCGCAGTATTTT. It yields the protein CASSLQVPTDAQYF.

CDR3 bases: TGTGCCAGCAGTCAATCTAAGGGGTATGGCTACACCTTC. Residues: CASSQSKGYGYTF. The chain combines TRBV28 with TRBJ1-2, with D possibly TRBD1 on 5 matching bases. V was cut by 5 bases and J by 5 bases, with 12 bases left in between. The length of the CDR3 is 13 residues. Germline-derived CDR1 and CDR2 are MDHEN and SYDVKM.

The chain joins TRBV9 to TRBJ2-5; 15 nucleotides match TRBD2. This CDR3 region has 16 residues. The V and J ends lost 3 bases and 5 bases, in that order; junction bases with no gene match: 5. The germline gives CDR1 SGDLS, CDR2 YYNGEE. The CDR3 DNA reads TGTGCCAGCAGCGGGACTAGCGGGGGGGCCCGCGAGACCCAGTACTTC. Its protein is CASSGTSGGARETQYF.

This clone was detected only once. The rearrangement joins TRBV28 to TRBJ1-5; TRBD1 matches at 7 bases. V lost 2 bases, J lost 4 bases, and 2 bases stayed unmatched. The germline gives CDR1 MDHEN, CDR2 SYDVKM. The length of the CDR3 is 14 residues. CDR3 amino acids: CASSLHRGNQPQHF. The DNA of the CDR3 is TGTGCCAGCAGTTTACACAGGGGAAATCAGCCCCAGCATTTT.